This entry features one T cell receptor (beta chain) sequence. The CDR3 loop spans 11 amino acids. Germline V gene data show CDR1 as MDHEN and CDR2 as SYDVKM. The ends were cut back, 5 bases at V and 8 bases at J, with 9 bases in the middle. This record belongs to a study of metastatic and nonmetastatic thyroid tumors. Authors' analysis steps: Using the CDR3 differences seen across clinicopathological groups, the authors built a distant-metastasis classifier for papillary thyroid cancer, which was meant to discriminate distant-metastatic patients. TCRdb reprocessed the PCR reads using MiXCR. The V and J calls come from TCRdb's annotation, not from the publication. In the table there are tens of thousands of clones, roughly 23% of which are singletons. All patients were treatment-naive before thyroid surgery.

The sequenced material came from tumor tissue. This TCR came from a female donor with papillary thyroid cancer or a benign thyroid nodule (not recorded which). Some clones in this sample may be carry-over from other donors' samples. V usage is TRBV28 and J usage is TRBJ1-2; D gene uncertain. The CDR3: CASSLAAGYTF. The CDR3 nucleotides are TGTGCCAGCAGTCTGGCCGCGGGCTACACCTTC.